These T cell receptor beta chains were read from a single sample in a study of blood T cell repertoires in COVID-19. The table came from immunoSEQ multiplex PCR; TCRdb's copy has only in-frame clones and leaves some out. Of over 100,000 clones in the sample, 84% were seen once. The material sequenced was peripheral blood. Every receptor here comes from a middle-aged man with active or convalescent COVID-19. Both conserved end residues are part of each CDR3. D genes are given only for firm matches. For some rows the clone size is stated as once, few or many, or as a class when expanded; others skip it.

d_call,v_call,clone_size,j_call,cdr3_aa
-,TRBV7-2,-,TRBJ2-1,CASSLGQIYNEQFF
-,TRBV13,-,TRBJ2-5,CASSLGGGLETQYF
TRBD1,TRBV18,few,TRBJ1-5,CASSPASTGSNQPQHF
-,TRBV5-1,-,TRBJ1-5,CASSSSGHHNQPQHF
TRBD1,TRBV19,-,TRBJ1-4,CASSIARGNNEKLFF
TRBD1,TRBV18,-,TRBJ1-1,CASSPTGALMNTEAFF
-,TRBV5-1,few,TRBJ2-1,CASSAPDRPPFNEQFF
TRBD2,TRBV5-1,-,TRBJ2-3,CASSLRLLTGTSDTYTQYF
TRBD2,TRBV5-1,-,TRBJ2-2,CASRLRLAANTGELFF
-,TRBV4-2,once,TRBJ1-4,CASSPILATNEKLFF
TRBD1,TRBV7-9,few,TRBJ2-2,CASTGQGALDTGELFF
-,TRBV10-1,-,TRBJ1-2,CASSERQGGGDYGYTF